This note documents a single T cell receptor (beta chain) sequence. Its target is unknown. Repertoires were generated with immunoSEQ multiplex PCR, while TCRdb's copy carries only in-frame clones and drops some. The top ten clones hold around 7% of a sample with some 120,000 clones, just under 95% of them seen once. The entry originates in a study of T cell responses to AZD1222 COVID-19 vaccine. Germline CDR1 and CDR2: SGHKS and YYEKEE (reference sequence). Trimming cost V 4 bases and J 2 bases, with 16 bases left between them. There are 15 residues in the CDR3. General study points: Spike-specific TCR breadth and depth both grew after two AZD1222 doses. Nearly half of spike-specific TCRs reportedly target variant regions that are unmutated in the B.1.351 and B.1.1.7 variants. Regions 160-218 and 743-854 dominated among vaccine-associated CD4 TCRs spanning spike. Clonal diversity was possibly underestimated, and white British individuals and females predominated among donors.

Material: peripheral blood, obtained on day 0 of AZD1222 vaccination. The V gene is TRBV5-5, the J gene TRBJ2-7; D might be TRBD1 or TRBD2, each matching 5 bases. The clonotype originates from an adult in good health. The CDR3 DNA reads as TGTGCCAGCAGCCTTGAGGGGTTTATGACCTACGAGCAGTACTTC. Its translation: CASSLEGFMTYEQYF.